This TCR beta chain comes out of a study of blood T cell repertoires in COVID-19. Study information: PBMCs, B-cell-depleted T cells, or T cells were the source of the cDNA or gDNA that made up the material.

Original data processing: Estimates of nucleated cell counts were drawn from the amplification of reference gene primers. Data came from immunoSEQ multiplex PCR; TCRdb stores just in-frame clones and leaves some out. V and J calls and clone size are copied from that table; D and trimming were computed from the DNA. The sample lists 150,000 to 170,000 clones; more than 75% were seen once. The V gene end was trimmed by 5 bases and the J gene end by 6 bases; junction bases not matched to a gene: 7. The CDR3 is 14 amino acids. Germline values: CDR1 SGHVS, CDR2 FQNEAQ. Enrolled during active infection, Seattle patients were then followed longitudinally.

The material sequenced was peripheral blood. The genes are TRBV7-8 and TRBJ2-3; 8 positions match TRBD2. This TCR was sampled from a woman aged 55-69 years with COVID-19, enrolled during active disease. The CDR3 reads CASSPTSVGDTQYF. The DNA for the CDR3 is TGTGCCAGCAGCCCGACTAGCGTGGGGGATACGCAGTATTTT.